This T cell receptor (beta chain) is drawn from a study of breast tumors, draining lymph nodes, adjacent tissues. The lymph nodes were axillary draining lymph nodes from breast cancer patients. Trimming took off 0 bases at V and 7 bases at J, with 10 bases between the two ends. Germline CDR1 is MNHEY and CDR2 is SVGAGI. There are 13 residues in the CDR3. At least ten counts were recorded for this clonotype. Antigen unknown. MiXCR, run by TCRdb on the multiplex PCR reads, gives a single entry per CDR3 protein. The repertoire holds some 140,000 distinct CDR3 sequences, roughly 20% seen once, with 2% to 2.5% in the top ten. Study-wide results and limits: Tumor T cell lymph node origin was a supported hypothesis, not proven. Luminal-like breast cancer showed significantly greater tumor-nontumor repertoire similarity than basal-like breast cancer did. Tumor TCR diversity was below lymph nodes but above nontumor tissue.

The TCR originated in a female donor with breast cancer. Some clones in this sample may be carry-over from other donors' samples. V and J are TRBV6-5 and TRBJ2-7; tentatively, D is TRBD1 (6 bases). Sequencing used axillary lymph node tissue. In DNA, the CDR3 is TGTGCCAGCAGTTACTCGGGGGCTGGAGAGCAGTACTTC. This codes for CASSYSGAGEQYF.